This record looks at one T cell receptor (beta chain) sequence and its context. What it binds is not known. The data originate from a study of T-cell memory formation after mild COVID-19. Study results and caveats: Contracting CD4+ clones were located mainly in CM and EM, and CD8+ clones in EMRA.

Constant-segment-primed 5'RACE gave TCR alpha and TCR beta cDNA libraries with sample barcodes and UMIs. TCRdb re-analysed the 5' RACE reads in MiXCR, keeping a single row per CDR3 protein. The sample comprises some 210,000 distinct CDR3 sequences, around 30% of which are singletons, and roughly an eighth rests with the top ten. The origin of this receptor is an adult woman who had mild COVID-19 (a few samples of this study predate the infection). Cell type and time point are not known. Sequencing was performed on PBMCs or a T cell subset sorted from them (not recorded which).

As DNA, the CDR3 is TGTGCCAGCTCACCAAGTGCCCAATCGGGTTCCGCTTTCTTT. It specifies CASSPSAQSGSAFF. J is TRBJ1-1 and V is TRBV18; unclear D gene. The length of the CDR3 is 14 residues. With 2 bases removed from V and 11 bases from J, the gap between germline ends came to 18 bases. Germline values: CDR1 KGHSH, CDR2 LQKENI.